These 29 T cell receptor beta chains share one sample of origin, sequenced in a study of T cells in Graves' hyperthyroidism and ophthalmopathy. The TCR beta CDR3 regions underwent amplification using RNA transcripts as the source. Carried out on the TCR CDR3, a first-round RT-PCR used the HTBI primer set. Using its own MiXCR run on the multiplex PCR reads, TCRdb lists one record per CDR3 protein. The sample contains 750,000 to 900,000 distinct CDR3 sequences, roughly 37% of which appear only once. The sample consisted of blood. The receptor set was obtained from a man aged 18 to 35 with Graves' hyperthyroidism.

Many counts were recorded for this clonotype. The chain uses TRBV12-3 or TRBV12-4 and TRBJ1-5; maybe TRBD1 (6 bases). This CDR3 is 16 amino acids long. Trimming stripped 1 base from V and 0 bases from J, with 10 bases between. CDR3 coding DNA: TGTGCCAGCAGTTTAGGACAGGCCAATAGCAATCAGCCCCAGCATTTT. The encoded protein is CASSLGQANSNQPQHF.

This clonotype was recorded at least ten times. V and J are TRBV7-9 and TRBJ1-2, with D tentatively TRBD1 (5 bases). Germline values: CDR1 SEHNR, CDR2 FQNEAQ (reference sequence). Trimming cost V 2 bases and J 4 bases, with 14 bases left between them. CDR3 length: 15 amino acids. DNA of the CDR3: TGTGCCAGCAGCTTACCGAGGGGTCACACCTATGGCTACACCTTC. Amino acids: CASSLPRGHTYGYTF.

This clonotype was counted many times. The rearrangement uses TRBV2 and TRBJ1-1; 7 nucleotides match TRBD1. Per germline, CDR1 SNHLY and CDR2 FYNNEI. The trim removed 9 bases at V and 3 bases at J, leaving 7 bases unmatched. The CDR3 covers 13 residues. The CDR3 spells CARRQGGDTEAFF. CDR3 bases: TGTGCCAGAAGACAGGGAGGGGACACTGAAGCTTTCTTT.

The genes are TRBV7-3 and TRBJ2-2; perhaps TRBD2 as D (6 bases). Germline V gene lookup returns CDR1 SGHTA and CDR2 FQGTGA. The CDR3 runs 17 residues. V lost 1 base and J lost 3, with 15 bases in between. The DNA of the CDR3 is TGTGCCAGCAGCTTAAATTTGCGGGGATCCGACACCGGGGAGCTGTTTTTT. Protein product: CASSLNLRGSDTGELFF.

This clonotype has at least ten counts. V gene TRBV7-6 combines with J gene TRBJ2-7; 9 bases are a match to TRBD1. Losses at the gene ends were 1 base for V and 5 bases for J; bases not matched to a gene: 9. This CDR3 has 16 amino acids. The V gene's germline CDR1 is SGHVS and CDR2 FNYEAQ. CDR3 amino acids: CASSLGFGTGYDEQYF. In DNA form, the CDR3 reads TGTGCCAGCAGCTTAGGATTCGGGACAGGGTATGACGAGCAGTACTTC. The full variable domain, completed using reference TRBV7-6 and TRBJ2-7, is GAGVSQSPRYKVTKRGQDVALRCDPISGHVSLYWYRQALGQGPEFLTYFNYEAQQDKSGLPNDRFSAERPEGSISTLTIQRTEQRDSAMYRCASSLGFGTGYDEQYFGPGTRLTVT.

CDR3 coding DNA: TGTGCCACCAGCAGAGATCGGTACAGGGGCCTGTACGAGCAGTACTTC. This gives the protein CATSRDRYRGLYEQYF. V and J are TRBV15 and TRBJ2-7, with 7 nucleotides matching TRBD1. V lost 0 bases, J lost 4 bases, and 9 bases stayed unmatched. This CDR3 contains 16 residues. Germline CDR1 and CDR2: LNHNV and YYDKDF (reference sequence).

Ten or more counts support this clonotype. The J gene is TRBJ1-6, the V gene TRBV9, with no clear D. The CDR3 loop spans 14 amino acids. In germline, CDR1 is SGDLS, CDR2 YYNGEE. Deletions cut 0 bases from V and 7 bases from J, with 8 bases between. CDR3 in amino acids: CASSVGGGNSPLHF. CDR3 sequence (DNA): TGTGCCAGCAGCGTAGGGGGAGGAAATTCACCCCTCCACTTT.

This clonotype was seen only a few times. V gene TRBV19 combines with J gene TRBJ2-2; 7 bases agree with TRBD1. The CDR3 runs to 16 residues. The trim removed 6 bases at V and 6 bases at J, leaving 13 bases unmatched. Germline V gene data show CDR1 as LNHDA and CDR2 as SQIVND (reference sequence). DNA for the CDR3: TGTGCCAGTAGCAACCCCGGGACAGCCCGGCCCGGGGAGCTGTTTTTT. This sequence encodes CASSNPGTARPGELFF.

The table lists this clonotype with many counts. The V and J genes are TRBV20-1 and TRBJ1-1, with D perhaps TRBD1 (5 bases). Germline loops: CDR1 DFQATT, CDR2 SNEGSKA (reference sequence). This CDR3 comprises 14 residues. The V end was cut by 5 bases, the J end by 3 bases, with 16 bases between. The CDR3 spells CSAYQGASHTEAFF. CDR3 bases: TGCAGTGCTTATCAAGGGGCGTCGCACACTGAAGCTTTCTTT.

This clonotype came up a few times. The chain couples TRBV6-2 or TRBV6-3 to TRBJ2-5, with TRBD2 as a possible D gene (6 bases). V shed 3 bases and J shed 3 bases, with 11 bases lying between them. The CDR3 is made up of 14 amino acids. Germline loops: CDR1 MNHEY, CDR2 SVGEGT. The CDR3 nucleotides read TGTGCCAGCAGTTATCTCTGGGGGGAAGAGACCCAGTACTTC. The encoded protein is CASSYLWGEETQYF.

This clonotype has only a few counts. The chain has TRBV9 and TRBJ2-6, with 8 bases lining up with TRBD1. Germline V gives CDR1 SGDLS, CDR2 YYNGEE. This CDR3 comprises 17 residues. V shed 3 bases and J 0 bases; nucleotides not matched to a gene: 5. This chain's CDR3 is CASSDPDRASGANVLTF. The CDR3 DNA reads as TGTGCCAGCAGCGATCCGGACAGGGCCTCTGGGGCCAACGTCCTGACTTTC.

The chain has TRBV6-6 and TRBJ2-6; D unresolved. The ends were cut back, 8 bases at V and 2 bases at J, with 16 bases in the middle. Per germline, CDR1 MNHNY and CDR2 SVGAGI (reference sequence). This CDR3 comprises 16 residues. This CDR3 is CASGYSRSTGANVLTF. The CDR3 DNA follows: TGTGCCAGCGGCTATAGCAGGTCCACTGGGGCCAACGTCCTGACTTTC.

This clonotype was recorded at least ten times. The chain employs TRBV20-1 and TRBJ2-7; D is uncertain. V was pared by 6 bases and J by 6 bases, with 12 bases between. The CDR3 runs 11 residues. The V gene's germline CDR1 is DFQATT and CDR2 SNEGSKA (reference sequence). The CDR3 coding sequence is TGCAGTGCGCCGACCTACGGCGAGCAGTACTTC. Translating it yields CSAPTYGEQYF.

The genes are TRBV9 and TRBJ2-2, with D possibly matching TRBD2 (6 bases). This CDR3 spans 13 amino acids. In germline, CDR1 is SGDLS, CDR2 YYNGEE. The V gene lost 4 bases and the J gene lost 6 bases, with 10 bases spanning the gap. CDR3 DNA: TGTGCCAGCAGCAAACGGGGGTCCGGGGAGCTGTTTTTT. Its protein product is CASSKRGSGELFF.

This clonotype has a handful of counts. The chain uses TRBV24-1 and TRBJ1-1; the match to TRBD1 covers 8 bases. The CDR3 contains 16 residues. CDR1 is KGHDR, CDR2 SFDVKD, per germline. V shed 9 bases, J shed 0 bases, and the junction held 11 bases outside the gene matches. CDR3: CATGQGEVFMNTEAFF. CDR3 DNA: TGTGCCACCGGACAGGGCGAAGTATTCATGAACACTGAAGCTTTCTTT.

This clonotype was counted only a few times. The rearrangement links TRBV6-5 to TRBJ1-2; the match to TRBD1 covers 9 bases. V shed 0 bases and J 7 bases; nucleotides not matched to a gene: 6. The germline V gene encodes CDR1 MNHEY and CDR2 SVGAGI. The CDR3 has 15 amino acids. In DNA form, the CDR3 reads TGTGCCAGCAGTTACTCACCACAGGGGGCAGGTGGCTACACCTTC. Translating gives CASSYSPQGAGGYTF.

At least ten counts were recorded for this clonotype. The J gene is TRBJ2-7, the V gene TRBV6-5; weak D call: TRBD2 (5 bases). Germline V CDR1 and CDR2: MNHEY, SVGAGI. CDR3 length: 17 amino acids. V lost 0 bases and J lost 7, with 22 bases in between. The CDR3 DNA is TGTGCCAGCAGTTACTCGACGGCAACGGCCTCAAGAGGGGAGCAGTACTTC. Residues: CASSYSTATASRGEQYF.

Concerning this clonotype: A much bigger clone sits one base away, suggesting this may be a read error. The V and J genes are TRBV5-6 and TRBJ1-2; D is perhaps TRBD1 (6 bases). V lost 4 bases and J 5 bases, leaving 12 bases between the germline ends. This CDR3 is 13 amino acids long. Germline V lookup: CDR1 SGHDT, CDR2 YYEEEE. CDR3 region: CASSRAGVYGYTF. The DNA for the CDR3 is TGTGCCAGCAGCCGCGCAGGGGTGTATGGCTACACCTTC.

There are many counts of this clonotype. This chain links TRBV20-1 with TRBJ2-7, with 7 bases aligning to TRBD2. Looked up from germline, CDR1 is DFQATT and CDR2 is SNEGSKA (reference sequence). The CDR3 runs 14 residues. Trimming took 1 base from V and 2 from J; bases not matched to a gene: 5. The CDR3, as DNA: TGCAGTGCTAGAGTGCTAGCGGCCACCTACGAGCAGTACTTC. It is translated as CSARVLAATYEQYF.

The genes are TRBV15 and TRBJ1-6; D is perhaps TRBD1 (5 bases). Per the germline V gene, CDR1 is LNHNV and CDR2 is YYDKDF (reference sequence). This CDR3 region has 17 residues. The ends were cut back, 1 base at V and 10 bases at J, with 20 bases in the middle. This CDR3 reads CATSRAAKSGDPSPLHF. The CDR3 DNA sequence: TGTGCCACCAGCAGAGCGGCAAAGAGTGGGGACCCCTCACCCCTCCACTTT.

This clonotype was detected only a few times. The chain is built from TRBV6-6 and TRBJ2-2; TRBD1 or TRBD2 may be the D gene (5 bases each). Trimming removed 2 bases at V and 1 base at J, with 8 bases between. Germline CDR1 MNHNY, CDR2 SVGAGI (reference sequence). There are 15 residues in the CDR3. The CDR3, as DNA: TGTGCCAGCAGTTACGTTGGGGGGAACACCGGGGAGCTGTTTTTT. The encoded protein is CASSYVGGNTGELFF.

Ten or more counts support this clonotype. The junction shows a germline mismatch at one end, possibly a read error. The V and J genes are TRBV5-1 and TRBJ1-1, with a tentative D call TRBD1 (5 bases). Germline V gives CDR1 SGHRS, CDR2 YFSETQ. The length of the CDR3 is 13 residues. As DNA, the CDR3 is TGTGCCAGCAGCTTAGACAGGAACACTGAAGCTTTCTTT. Amino acids: CASSLDRNTEAFF.

This clonotype appeared many times. CDR3 sequence: CASSFESGELFF. DNA of the CDR3: TGTGCCAGCAGTTTCGAATCCGGGGAGCTGTTTTTT. The chain carries TRBV12-3 or TRBV12-4 and TRBJ2-2, with D unclear. This CDR3 is built from 12 residues. V shed 3 bases and J shed 6 bases, with 5 bases lying between them.

In this sample, this clonotype turned up once. It differs at one base from a far larger clone, so likely a read error. The chain joins TRBV7-8 to TRBJ1-6, with 8 positions matching TRBD1. The CDR3 length is 14 residues. The germline V gene has CDR1 SGHVS and CDR2 FQNEAQ. J lost 7 bases, V lost 6 bases, and 5 bases had no gene match. DNA for the CDR3: TGTGCCAGCAGGTCCGGGACAGGAAATTCACCCCTCCACTTT. Translation gives CASRSGTGNSPLHF. The variable domain in full, with the rest retrieved from reference TRBV7-8 and TRBJ1-6, is GAGVSQSPRYKVAKRGQDVALRCDPISGHVSLFWYQQALGQGPEFLTYFQNEAQLDKSGLPSDRFFAERPEGSVSTLKIQRTQQEDSAVYLCASRSGTGNSPLHFGNGTRLTVT.

This clonotype was counted ten times or more. Sequence at one end of the junction differs from germline and may be a read error. The chain couples TRBV4-1 to TRBJ2-7, with 7 bases lining up with TRBD1. Germline V CDR1 and CDR2: MGHRA, YSYEKL. This CDR3 has 11 amino acids. The CDR3 is CASSQGDEQYF. The CDR3 DNA is TGTGCCAGCAGCCAGGGGGACGAGCAGTACTTC.

This clonotype has just a few counts. The chain links TRBV7-2 to TRBJ2-7, with 7 bases fitting TRBD1. The CDR3 sequence is 15 residues long. V trimming: 2 bases; J trimming: 2 bases; junction bases outside the gene matches: 6. Germline loops: CDR1 SGHTA, CDR2 FQGNSA. CDR3 sequence: CASSLTGQVTYEQYF. The CDR3 DNA reads TGTGCCAGCAGCTTAACAGGACAGGTAACCTACGAGCAGTACTTC. The whole variable domain, remainder taken from reference TRBV7-2 and TRBJ2-7, is GAGVSQSPSNKVTEKGKDVELRCDPISGHTALYWYRQSLGQGLEFLIYFQGNSAPDKSGLPSDRFSAERTGGSVSTLTIQRTQQEDSAVYLCASSLTGQVTYEQYFGPGTRLTVT.

The CDR3 reads CASSDVHPYEQYF. The CDR3 region has the DNA TGTGCCAGCAGTGACGTGCACCCCTACGAGCAGTACTTC. The V gene is TRBV2, the J gene TRBJ2-7; D not certain. The CDR3 extends over 13 amino acids. V was clipped by 3 bases and J by 2 bases, with 8 bases between them. Germline V gives CDR1 SNHLY, CDR2 FYNNEI.

This clonotype has ten or more counts. The chain couples TRBV7-8 to TRBJ2-5; 8 bases are a match to TRBD2. Germline V CDR1 and CDR2: SGHVS, FQNEAQ. V shed 3 bases and J 5 bases; nucleotides not matched to a gene: 8. The CDR3 runs 15 residues. The CDR3 protein is CASSFEREPAETQYF. The CDR3, as DNA: TGTGCCAGCAGCTTCGAGCGGGAGCCTGCCGAGACCCAGTACTTC.

Points on this clonotype: A much larger clone sits a single nucleotide away, making a read error possible. J is TRBJ2-5 and V is TRBV29-1, with D maybe TRBD1 (6 bases). CDR3 length: 14 residues. The germline gives CDR1 SQVTM, CDR2 ANQGSEA. The CDR3 protein is CSARVMTGRETQYF. CDR3 coding DNA: TGCAGTGCCCGGGTAATGACAGGACGAGAGACCCAGTACTTC.